One sample yielded the 25 T cell receptor beta chains listed below, sequenced in a study of metastatic and nonmetastatic thyroid tumors. Among the patients, none had received any treatment before thyroid surgery. MiXCR re-clonotyped the PCR reads for TCRdb. The sample has roughly 8,400 clones; over 25% are singletons. The sample taken for sequencing was tumor tissue. These receptors came from a female donor with papillary thyroid cancer or a benign thyroid nodule (not recorded which). Some clones in this sample may be carry-over from other donors' samples.

The rearrangement uses TRBV7-9 and TRBJ1-2; D is uncertain. Trimming took off 5 bases at V and 7 bases at J, with 14 bases between the two ends. The CDR3 length is 13 residues. Per germline, CDR1 SEHNR and CDR2 FQNEAQ (reference sequence). CDR3 amino acids: CASSRAFSSGYTF. The CDR3 DNA is TGTGCCAGCAGCCGAGCGTTCTCTAGTGGCTACACCTTC.

About this clone itself: Germline is not matched at one junction end, which may reflect a read error. This rearrangement joins TRBV28 to TRBJ1-6; unclear D gene. The germline gives CDR1 MDHEN, CDR2 SYDVKM. This CDR3 is 18 amino acids long. CDR3 amino acids: CASCFPAAGRPHNSPLHF. The CDR3, as DNA: TGTGCCAGCTGTTTCCCCGCTGCGGGAAGGCCCCATAATTCACCCCTCCACTTT.

This clone turned up a few times. V is TRBV27 and J is TRBJ1-2; weak D call: TRBD1 (5 bases). The germline CDR1 and CDR2 sequences are MNHEY and SMNVEV (reference sequence). V was trimmed by 0 bases and J by 8 bases, leaving 16 bases between them. The CDR3 contains 15 residues. The CDR3 coding sequence is TGTGCCAGCAGTTTATCCACCAAGGGGAGGGGAGGCTACACCTTC. Translating it yields CASSLSTKGRGGYTF.

V usage is TRBV10-3 and J usage is TRBJ2-1, with 9 bases fitting TRBD2. The CDR3 spans 18 residues. After removal of 0 bases from V and 3 bases from J, the junction contained 9 bases not matched to a gene. Germline lookup yields CDR1 ENHRY and CDR2 SYGVKD. CDR3 DNA: TGTGCCATCAGTGAGTCGAATCACCGGCGGGGGGGCTACAATGAGCAGTTCTTC. It translates to CAISESNHRRGGYNEQFF.

In this sample, this clone turned up a few times. The chain is built from TRBV6-2 or TRBV6-3 and TRBJ2-2, with D possibly matching TRBD1 (6 bases). V lost 0 bases to trimming and J lost 0 bases, with 14 bases between them. CDR3 length equals 18 residues. Germline loops: CDR1 MNHEY, CDR2 SVGEGT. The CDR3 reads CASSYSSPRQANTGELFF. The CDR3 nucleotides are TGTGCCAGCAGTTACTCATCTCCGCGACAGGCGAACACCGGGGAGCTGTTTTTT.

The V gene is TRBV11-2, the J gene TRBJ1-1; D remains unclear. The CDR3 is 14 amino acids. Trimming shortened V by 4 bases and J by 1 base, and 10 bases separated the two germline ends. Germline assignment: CDR1 SGHAT and CDR2 FQNNGV. As DNA, the CDR3 is TGTGCCAGCAGCTCATCGACGGGGAACACTGAAGCTTTCTTT. The encoded protein is CASSSSTGNTEAFF. Together with reference TRBV11-2 and TRBJ1-1, the CDR3 gives the full variable domain: EAGVAQSPRYKIIEKRQSVAFWCNPISGHATLYWYQQILGQGPKLLIQFQNNGVVDDSQLPKDRFSAERLKGVDSTLKIQPAKLEDSAVYLCASSSSTGNTEAFFGQGTRLTVV.

This clone appeared a few times. This chain uses TRBV6-1 with TRBJ2-3, with D perhaps being TRBD1 or TRBD2 (6 bases each). This CDR3 has 14 amino acids. Trimming removed 8 bases from V and 8 bases from J, with 20 bases in between. Germline V gene lookup returns CDR1 MNHNS and CDR2 SASEGT. The chain's CDR3 is CASHPGEGGRTQYF. The CDR3 coding sequence is TGTGCCAGCCATCCGGGAGAGGGGGGCCGTACGCAGTATTTT.

The gene calls are TRBV6-5 and TRBJ2-3; 8 positions match TRBD2. This CDR3 has 17 residues. The trim removed 0 bases at V and 8 bases at J, leaving 13 bases unmatched. Germline values: CDR1 MNHEY, CDR2 SVGAGI. This CDR3 is CASSYSIQRGGRSTQYF. The CDR3 nucleotides are TGTGCCAGCAGTTACTCGATTCAACGGGGGGGCCGTAGTACGCAGTATTTT.

This sequence joins TRBV11-2 and TRBJ1-1; the D is unclear. The CDR3 is 13 amino acids. V was cut by 2 bases and J by 5 bases, with 9 bases left in between. Germline V gene lookup returns CDR1 SGHAT and CDR2 FQNNGV. CDR3: CASSLYQRTEAFF. The CDR3 coding sequence is TGTGCCAGCAGCTTATACCAGAGAACTGAAGCTTTCTTT.

This clone was seen a handful of times. The V call is TRBV4-2, the J call TRBJ2-3, with 14 bases aligning to TRBD2. Germline CDR1 is LGHNA and CDR2 is YNFKEQ. With V trimmed by 0 bases and J by 3 bases, 5 bases remained unmatched. This CDR3 contains 18 residues. Written as DNA, the CDR3 is TGTGCCAGCAGCCAAGATACCCGGACTAGCGGGGGGACAGATACGCAGTATTTT. Its translation is CASSQDTRTSGGTDTQYF.

By share of the sample, this clone is large. The chain employs TRBV4-1 and TRBJ2-7; D is unclear. The CDR3 contains 14 residues. Trimming cost V 5 bases and J 0 bases, with 11 bases left between them. Germline CDR1 is MGHRA and CDR2 is YSYEKL. The CDR3 sequence is CASSTTDSSYEQYF. In DNA, the CDR3 is TGCGCCAGCAGCACGACGGATAGCTCCTACGAGCAGTACTTC.

The CDR3 DNA sequence: TGCGCCAGCAGCTTGGAGGACCCAAGGAACACTGAAGCTTTCTTT. Translated: CASSLEDPRNTEAFF. V and J are TRBV5-1 and TRBJ1-1; D gene ambiguous. The V gene's germline CDR1 is SGHRS and CDR2 YFSETQ. The V end lost 0 bases, the J end lost 1 base, and 10 bases lay between the germline ends. This CDR3 spans 15 amino acids. Combining the CDR3 with reference TRBV5-1 and TRBJ1-1 gives the whole variable domain KAGVTQTPRYLIKTRGQQVTLSCSPISGHRSVSWYQQTPGQGLQFLFEYFSETQRNKGNFPGRFSGRQFSNSRSEMNVSTLELGDSALYLCASSLEDPRNTEAFFGQGTRLTVV.

The V gene is TRBV2, the J gene TRBJ2-7, with 11 bases identical to TRBD2. This CDR3 contains 15 residues. J lost 3 bases, V lost 2 bases, and 3 bases had no gene match. Germline assignment: CDR1 SNHLY and CDR2 FYNNEI. This chain's CDR3 is CASSESGTSGYEQYF. CDR3 coding DNA: TGTGCCAGCAGTGAATCCGGGACTAGCGGCTACGAGCAGTACTTC.

This chain uses TRBV12-3 or TRBV12-4 with TRBJ1-6; no clear D. The CDR3 is 14 amino acids. The germline V and J ends were trimmed by 3 bases and 3 bases, with 6 bases remaining between them. The DNA of the CDR3 is TGTGCCAGCAGTTTGTCCTTCTATAATTCACCCCTCCACTTT. Its protein product is CASSLSFYNSPLHF.

As to this clone: At one end, the junction sequence differs from germline, possibly due to a read error. Other DNA sequences in the sample encode the same CDR3. CDR3 amino acids: CASSVDPGQGTPHEQYF. In nucleotides, the CDR3 is TGTGCCAGCAGCGTGGATCCGGGACAGGGGACCCCACACGAGCAGTACTTT. The chain employs TRBV9 and TRBJ2-7, with 10 bases identical to TRBD1. This CDR3 contains 17 residues. The V gene's germline CDR1 is SGDLS and CDR2 YYNGEE. The full variable domain, in which reference TRBV9 and TRBJ2-7 provide the parts outside the CDR3, is DSGVTQTPKHLITATGQRVTLRCSPRSGDLSVYWYQQSLDQGLQFLIQYYNGEERAKGNILERFSAQQFPDLHSELNLSSLELGDSALYFCASSVDPGQGTPHEQYFGPGTRLTVT.

V is TRBV11-2 and J is TRBJ2-7; 7 bases are a match to TRBD2. CDR3 length equals 15 residues. The germline V gene encodes CDR1 SGHAT and CDR2 FQNNGV. Trimming cost V 2 bases and J 6 bases; bases outside gene matches: 10. In nucleotides, the CDR3 is TGTGCCAGCAGCTTAACGTCGGGAGGTCTCTTCGAGCAGTACTTC. Translation: CASSLTSGGLFEQYF.

V usage is TRBV20-1 and J usage is TRBJ2-2; 7 nucleotides match TRBD2. With 1 base clipped from V and 5 bases from J, the junction kept 10 bases outside the gene matches. Germline lookup yields CDR1 DFQATT and CDR2 SNEGSKA (reference sequence). The CDR3 contains 16 residues. The CDR3 DNA is TGCAGTGCTAGAGTTCGGGGCAGGGAGGGGACCGGGGAGCTGTTTTTT. This encodes CSARVRGREGTGELFF.

The chain employs TRBV30 and TRBJ2-3; D possibly corresponds to TRBD2 (6 bases). The length of the CDR3 is 14 residues. V was trimmed by 2 bases and J by 1 base, leaving 10 bases between them. Germline CDR1 reads GTSNPN; CDR2 reads SVGIG (reference sequence). The CDR3 bases are TGTGCCTGGAGTATCGGGGGAGGCACAGATACGCAGTATTTT. Its translation: CAWSIGGGTDTQYF.

This clone occurred a few times. The chain carries TRBV6-1 and TRBJ2-1; 10 positions agree with TRBD2. The CDR3 length is 15 residues. Unmatched junction bases numbered 5, after V lost 6 bases and J lost 3 bases. In germline, CDR1 is MNHNS, CDR2 SASEGT. CDR3 sequence reads: CASSPLAGDYNEQFF. Here the CDR3 DNA reads TGTGCCAGCAGCCCTCTAGCGGGAGACTACAATGAGCAGTTCTTC.

The genes are TRBV9 and TRBJ2-1; D may match TRBD1 or TRBD2 (5 bases each). V was shortened by 0 bases and J by 8 bases, with 18 bases between the two germline ends. The CDR3 has 16 amino acids. From germline, CDR1 is SGDLS and CDR2 YYNGEE. CDR3 sequence: CASSVGMGVYGDEQFF. For the CDR3, the DNA is TGTGCCAGCAGCGTAGGAATGGGGGTCTATGGGGATGAGCAGTTCTTC.

In this sample, this clone turned up a few times. This rearrangement joins TRBV30 to TRBJ1-2; TRBD1 aligns across 9 bases. Germline CDR1 GTSNPN, CDR2 SVGIG (reference sequence). V trimming: 5 bases; J trimming: 4 bases; junction bases outside the gene matches: 2. The CDR3 spans 12 residues. The CDR3 nucleotides are TGTGCCTGGGACAGGGGGGCCTATGGCTACACCTTC. Its protein product is CAWDRGAYGYTF.

The chain recombines TRBV6-1 with TRBJ2-2; D ambiguous. Germline CDR1 reads MNHNS; CDR2 reads SASEGT. V was clipped by 6 bases and J by 7 bases, with 15 bases between them. This CDR3 comprises 14 residues. CDR3 in amino acids: CASRKFLSGGELFF. For the CDR3, the DNA is TGTGCCAGCAGAAAATTTCTGTCGGGCGGGGAGCTGTTTTTT.

This clone has just a few counts. This chain links TRBV6-5 with TRBJ1-6; no firm D call. Trimming removed 0 bases from V and 4 bases from J, with 10 bases in between. This CDR3 spans 16 amino acids. Germline V gives CDR1 MNHEY, CDR2 SVGAGI. The CDR3, as DNA: TGTGCCAGCAGTTACTCGGTTGGAGCTTATAATTCACCCCTCCACTTT. It encodes CASSYSVGAYNSPLHF.

This clone came up many times. The chain combines TRBV18 with TRBJ1-1; TRBD1 might be the D (6 bases). The CDR3 extends over 17 amino acids. CDR1 KGHSH and CDR2 LQKENI come from the germline V gene. V gave up 4 bases and J gave up 3 bases, with 21 bases separating them. The CDR3 coding sequence is TGTGCCAGCTCACAACAGGGAGGTGGGGTGTGGGACACTGAAGCTTTCTTT. Encoded protein: CASSQQGGGVWDTEAFF.

Sample share makes this clone medium-sized. The chain recombines TRBV4-2 with TRBJ2-7, with 8 bases fitting TRBD2. V lost 7 bases and J lost 7; bases outside the gene matches: 9. This CDR3 comprises 13 residues. Germline CDR1 LGHNA, CDR2 YNFKEQ. In nucleotides, the CDR3 is TGTGCCAGCAACTCGGGACTAGATGGGGAGCAGTACTTC. Translation: CASNSGLDGEQYF.